The 32 T cell receptor beta chains below were found in one sample sequenced in a study of cytomegalovirus exposure and HLA in healthy donors. PCR involved 60 Vbeta and 13 Jbeta primers. The table came from immunoSEQ multiplex PCR; TCRdb's copy has only in-frame clones and leaves some out. The sample table includes about 78,000 clones. Sequenced sample: PBMCs. All receptors come from a female donor in good health and CMV-seropositive.

The chain joins TRBV6-6 to TRBJ1-1; D is unclear. CDR3 length: 13 amino acids. With 10 bases removed from V and 4 bases from J, the gap between germline ends came to 16 bases. From germline, CDR1 is MNHNY and CDR2 SVGAGI (reference sequence). This chain's CDR3 is CATQQSRSTEAFF. For the CDR3, the DNA is TGTGCCACACAGCAGTCCAGGTCCACTGAAGCTTTCTTT.

This chain links TRBV2 with TRBJ2-1; 8 nucleotides match TRBD1. Germline CDR1 and CDR2: SNHLY and FYNNEI. J gave up 7 bases and V 5 bases, and 4 bases lay outside the gene matches. This CDR3 has 13 residues. CDR3 in DNA: TGTGCCAGCAGTAGCAGGGGGCAAAATGAGCAGTTCTTC. Translated: CASSSRGQNEQFF.

In DNA, the CDR3 is TGTGCCAGCAGCGCAGGAACCTACGAGCAGTACTTC. Translated: CASSAGTYEQYF. The V gene is TRBV7-9, the J gene TRBJ2-7; D is ambiguous. The CDR3 totals 12 residues. In germline, CDR1 is SEHNR, CDR2 FQNEAQ (reference sequence). Trimming pared 5 bases from V and 2 bases from J, leaving 7 bases between.

The gene calls are TRBV6-1 and TRBJ2-2; 9 bases agree with TRBD1. The junction had 6 bases not matched to a gene; V was cut back by 6 bases and J by 13 bases. Germline V gene sequence: CDR1 MNHNS, CDR2 SASEGT. This CDR3 is built from 12 residues. The CDR3 bases are TGTGCCAGCAGGATGGGACAGGGAGGGCTGTTTTTT. This encodes CASRMGQGGLFF.

The chain carries TRBV6-1 and TRBJ1-5; no reliable D call. With 2 bases removed from V and 2 bases from J, the gap between germline ends came to 13 bases. Germline CDR1 is MNHNS and CDR2 is SASEGT. The CDR3 runs 16 residues. CDR3 in amino acids: CASSEWRSLGNQPQHF. The CDR3 coding sequence is TGTGCCAGCAGTGAATGGCGTAGCCTCGGCAATCAGCCCCAGCATTTT.

The chain has TRBV4-1 and TRBJ1-4; D gene uncertain. Trimming pared 2 bases from V and 0 bases from J, leaving 7 bases between. The CDR3 consists of 15 residues. Germline-derived CDR1 and CDR2 are MGHRA and YSYEKL. DNA for the CDR3: TGCGCCAGCAGCCAACAACAGTCAACTAATGAAAAACTGTTTTTT. Protein product: CASSQQQSTNEKLFF.

The genes are TRBV7-6 and TRBJ2-5, with D possibly matching TRBD1 (6 bases). V was trimmed by 5 bases and J by 5 bases, leaving 15 bases between them. Germline assignment: CDR1 SGHVS and CDR2 FNYEAQ. This CDR3 is built from 14 residues. Here the CDR3 reads CASSPGVEVETQYF. In DNA, the CDR3 is TGTGCCAGCAGCCCAGGGGTTGAAGTGGAGACCCAGTACTTC.

This chain uses TRBV5-1 with TRBJ1-4; D may be TRBD1 (5 bases). Trimming pared 3 bases from V and 4 bases from J, leaving 10 bases between. Germline V lookup: CDR1 SGHRS, CDR2 YFSETQ. The CDR3 contains 14 residues. CDR3 in amino acids: CASSSTVLNEKLFF. In DNA, the CDR3 is TGCGCCAGCAGCTCGACAGTTCTTAATGAAAAACTGTTTTTT.

The chain combines TRBV23-1 with TRBJ1-6; D unresolved. TRBV23-1 is sorted into the ORF group, with uncertain function. The CDR3 has 15 amino acids. Deletions cut 3 bases from V and 10 bases from J, with 16 bases between. The CDR3 here is CASSHRGITCSPLHF. The DNA for the CDR3 is TGCGCCAGCAGTCATCGAGGGATTACGTGCTCACCCCTCCACTTT.

The chain couples TRBV7-9 to TRBJ1-1; the D is unclear. The CDR3 consists of 11 residues. Trimming shortened V by 5 bases and J by 7 bases, and 8 bases separated the two germline ends. CDR1 is SEHNR, CDR2 FQNEAQ, per germline (reference sequence). In DNA, the CDR3 is TGTGCCAGCAGCACCTCAGGTGAAGCTTTCTTT. Protein: CASSTSGEAFF.

This chain uses TRBV5-1 with TRBJ2-2; 10 nucleotides agree with TRBD1. J gave up 8 bases and V 4 bases, and 17 bases lay outside the gene matches. The CDR3 spans 18 residues. Germline CDR1 SGHRS, CDR2 YFSETQ. CDR3 sequence reads: CASSSRDRGQKLSGELFF. The CDR3 DNA is TGCGCCAGCAGCAGCCGGGACAGGGGACAGAAACTCTCAGGGGAGCTGTTTTTT.

The chain has TRBV7-9 and TRBJ2-7, with TRBD1 matching 7 bases. The CDR3 consists of 13 residues. V gave up 5 bases and J gave up 4 bases; unmatched junction bases: 5. Germline CDR1 reads SEHNR; CDR2 reads FQNEAQ (reference sequence). CDR3 sequence (DNA): TGTGCCAGCAGCCGACAGGGAGATTACGAGCAGTACTTC. Protein: CASSRQGDYEQYF.

This rearrangement joins TRBV5-4 to TRBJ2-1; 10 positions match TRBD1. This CDR3 contains 14 residues. After removal of 3 bases from V and 5 bases from J, the junction contained 2 bases not matched to a gene. Germline V CDR1 and CDR2: SGHNT, YYREEE (reference sequence). DNA for the CDR3: TGTGCCAGCAGCTCGGGACAGGGGAACAATGAGCAGTTCTTC. It translates to CASSSGQGNNEQFF.

The chain links TRBV14 to TRBJ2-2; perhaps TRBD1 as D (6 bases). The CDR3 loop spans 17 amino acids. The germline CDR1 and CDR2 sequences are SGHDN and FVKESK. V was shortened by 4 bases and J by 5 bases, with 20 bases between the two germline ends. CDR3 sequence: CASSRNQGGMGTGELFF. CDR3 nucleotide sequence: TGTGCCAGCAGCCGGAACCAAGGGGGAATGGGAACCGGGGAGCTGTTTTTT.

V and J are TRBV11-2 and TRBJ2-2; 8 bases map to TRBD2. In germline, CDR1 is SGHAT, CDR2 FQNNGV. The CDR3 totals 16 residues. The junction had 5 bases not matched to a gene; V was cut back by 0 bases and J by 5 bases. The CDR3 bases are TGTGCCAGCAGCTTAGAGATAGCGGGAAGTACCGGGGAGCTGTTTTTT. Protein sequence: CASSLEIAGSTGELFF. The complete variable domain, with remaining parts taken from reference TRBV11-2 and TRBJ2-2, reads EAGVAQSPRYKIIEKRQSVAFWCNPISGHATLYWYQQILGQGPKLLIQFQNNGVVDDSQLPKDRFSAERLKGVDSTLKIQPAKLEDSAVYLCASSLEIAGSTGELFFGEGSRLTVL.

The chain recombines TRBV6-5 with TRBJ2-7; 11 bases are a match to TRBD1. The germline V gene encodes CDR1 MNHEY and CDR2 SVGAGI. This CDR3 is 14 amino acids long. J was trimmed by 3 bases and V by 5 bases; bases with no gene match: 3. The CDR3 DNA reads TGTGCCAGCAGTGGACAGGGGGCTAGCTACGAGCAGTACTTC. Protein: CASSGQGASYEQYF.

This sequence joins TRBV7-9 and TRBJ1-5; the D is unclear. Germline assignment: CDR1 SEHNR and CDR2 FQNEAQ (reference sequence). The CDR3 length is 14 residues. The ends were cut back, 5 bases at V and 0 bases at J, with 8 bases in the middle. CDR3 sequence reads: CASSPQDSNQPQHF. CDR3 DNA sequence: TGTGCCAGCAGCCCCCAGGATAGCAATCAGCCCCAGCATTTT.

The CDR3 loop reads CASRLEVTDTQYF. The CDR3 DNA follows: TGTGCCAGCAGACTAGAGGTGACAGATACGCAGTATTTT. The chain recombines TRBV6-1 with TRBJ2-3; D perhaps matches TRBD2 (5 bases). V was trimmed by 6 bases and J by 3 bases, leaving 10 bases between them. Germline V gene data show CDR1 as MNHNS and CDR2 as SASEGT. The CDR3 runs to 13 residues.

The chain carries TRBV11-2 and TRBJ2-7, with 8 bases fitting TRBD2. CDR1 is SGHAT, CDR2 FQNNGV, per germline. V trimming: 1 base; J trimming: 2 bases; junction bases outside the gene matches: 1. The CDR3 is made up of 14 amino acids. Written as DNA, the CDR3 is TGTGCCAGCAGCTTAGGGGGACTAGCCTACGAGCAGTACTTC. Protein product: CASSLGGLAYEQYF. The complete variable domain, with remaining parts taken from reference TRBV11-2 and TRBJ2-7, reads EAGVAQSPRYKIIEKRQSVAFWCNPISGHATLYWYQQILGQGPKLLIQFQNNGVVDDSQLPKDRFSAERLKGVDSTLKIQPAKLEDSAVYLCASSLGGLAYEQYFGPGTRLTVT.

Details on this clone: One end of the junction does not line up with germline, which may come from a read error. The V gene is TRBV2, the J gene TRBJ2-7, with 12 bases that match TRBD2. This CDR3 is built from 12 residues. Germline V lookup: CDR1 SNHLY, CDR2 FYNNEI. The CDR3, as DNA: TGTGCCAGCAGTGGGACTAGCGGGACCCACCACTTC. Amino acid sequence: CASSGTSGTHHF.

V gene TRBV29-1 combines with J gene TRBJ2-3; 8 bases fit TRBD1. CDR3 length: 14 residues. The V and J ends lost 0 bases and 7 bases, in that order; junction bases with no gene match: 6. Germline values: CDR1 SQVTM, CDR2 ANQGSEA. This CDR3 is CSVEDRDRINTQYF. In nucleotides, the CDR3 is TGCAGCGTTGAAGACCGGGACAGGATAAATACGCAGTATTTT.

The V gene is TRBV13, the J gene TRBJ1-4; the match to TRBD1 covers 9 bases. After removal of 5 bases from V and 0 bases from J, the junction contained 7 bases not matched to a gene. Looked up from germline, CDR1 is PRHDT and CDR2 is FYEKMQ (reference sequence). The CDR3 consists of 17 residues. The DNA of the CDR3 is TGTGCCAGCAGCAACCGGGACAGGGTTGCAACTAATGAAAAACTGTTTTTT. This codes for CASSNRDRVATNEKLFF. Full variable domain (missing parts from reference TRBV13 and TRBJ1-4): AAGVIQSPRHLIKEKRETATLKCYPIPRHDTVYWYQQGPGQDPQFLISFYEKMQSDKGSIPDRFSAQQFSDYHSELNMSSLELGDSALYFCASSNRDRVATNEKLFFGSGTQLSVL.

The chain recombines TRBV19 with TRBJ1-2, with D unclear. The CDR3 totals 14 residues. Germline V gene sequence: CDR1 LNHDA, CDR2 SQIVND (reference sequence). V lost 6 bases and J 0 bases, leaving 11 bases between the germline ends. As DNA, the CDR3 is TGTGCCAGTAGCCTCGGGGAAGCTAACTATGGCTACACCTTC. Translated, it gives CASSLGEANYGYTF.

J is TRBJ1-6 and V is TRBV5-1; 12 bases fit TRBD1. The CDR3 has 15 amino acids. Germline CDR1 reads SGHRS; CDR2 reads YFSETQ. The V and J ends lost 4 bases and 10 bases, in that order; junction bases with no gene match: 6. CDR3 sequence (DNA): TGCGCCAGCAGCGCGGGACAGGGGGCCGGGTCACCCCTCCACTTT. Protein product: CASSAGQGAGSPLHF.

The J gene is TRBJ2-3, the V gene TRBV12-2; TRBD2, as called in the table, went unchecked against the DNA. TRBV12-2 is designated a pseudogene. The CDR3 covers 14 residues. The CDR3 here is CARPQRPTGDTQYF. Here the CDR3 DNA reads TGTGCAAGGCCACAGCGGCCAACGGGAGATACGCAGTATTTT.

The chain has TRBV29-1 and TRBJ1-2; TRBD1 matches 8 bases. Losses at the gene ends were 4 bases for V and 3 bases for J; bases not matched to a gene: 1. The CDR3 extends over 12 amino acids. Per germline, CDR1 SQVTM and CDR2 ANQGSEA. CDR3 residues: CSVAGGDYGYTF. The CDR3 DNA is TGCAGCGTTGCAGGGGGCGACTATGGCTACACCTTC.

CDR3 in amino acids: CASLAGTPSYNEQFF. CDR3 bases: TGTGCCAGCTTAGCGGGGACCCCATCCTACAATGAGCAGTTCTTC. The rearrangement joins TRBV6-1 to TRBJ2-1; 8 positions agree with TRBD2. After removal of 8 bases from V and 1 base from J, the junction contained 7 bases not matched to a gene. Germline loops: CDR1 MNHNS, CDR2 SASEGT. The CDR3 spans 15 residues.

The chain is built from TRBV9 and TRBJ2-7, with 10 bases matching TRBD2. J lost 3 bases, V lost 2 bases, and 8 bases had no gene match. Germline loops: CDR1 SGDLS, CDR2 YYNGEE. This CDR3 has 16 amino acids. CDR3 in DNA: TGTGCCAGCAGCGTCGGTCTCAGCGGGAGGGTCTACGAGCAGTACTTC. It encodes CASSVGLSGRVYEQYF.

The chain is built from TRBV7-2 and TRBJ1-2; TRBD1 might be the D (6 bases). The germline CDR1 and CDR2 sequences are SGHTA and FQGNSA. V shed 5 bases and J shed 6 bases, with 16 bases lying between them. The CDR3 is made up of 14 amino acids. This chain's CDR3 is CASSVDRPSNGYTF. DNA of the CDR3: TGTGCCAGCAGCGTCGACAGGCCGAGCAATGGCTACACCTTC.

The chain joins TRBV11-2 to TRBJ1-1; 10 nucleotides match TRBD1. CDR3 length equals 15 residues. V lost 2 bases, J lost 7 bases, and 7 bases stayed unmatched. CDR1 is SGHAT, CDR2 FQNNGV, per germline. The CDR3 here is CASSLPGQGILEAFF. The DNA for the CDR3 is TGTGCCAGCAGCTTACCGGGACAGGGGATCCTTGAAGCTTTCTTT.

The chain employs TRBV27 and TRBJ1-4; TRBD1 matches 10 bases. CDR3 size: 13 residues. V lost 8 bases, J lost 5 bases, and 2 bases stayed unmatched. Looked up from germline, CDR1 is MNHEY and CDR2 is SMNVEV (reference sequence). The CDR3, as DNA: TGTGCCAGCCAGGACAGGGGGAATGAAAAACTGTTTTTT. Protein sequence: CASQDRGNEKLFF.

The V call is TRBV28, the J call TRBJ2-1; 11 positions match TRBD2. Germline V gene lookup returns CDR1 MDHEN and CDR2 SYDVKM. The ends lost 5 bases at V and 6 bases at J; junction bases unmatched: 6. This CDR3 region has 15 residues. The CDR3 reads CASSVTSGSVNEQFF. CDR3 DNA: TGTGCCAGCAGTGTAACTAGCGGGAGTGTCAATGAGCAGTTCTTC.